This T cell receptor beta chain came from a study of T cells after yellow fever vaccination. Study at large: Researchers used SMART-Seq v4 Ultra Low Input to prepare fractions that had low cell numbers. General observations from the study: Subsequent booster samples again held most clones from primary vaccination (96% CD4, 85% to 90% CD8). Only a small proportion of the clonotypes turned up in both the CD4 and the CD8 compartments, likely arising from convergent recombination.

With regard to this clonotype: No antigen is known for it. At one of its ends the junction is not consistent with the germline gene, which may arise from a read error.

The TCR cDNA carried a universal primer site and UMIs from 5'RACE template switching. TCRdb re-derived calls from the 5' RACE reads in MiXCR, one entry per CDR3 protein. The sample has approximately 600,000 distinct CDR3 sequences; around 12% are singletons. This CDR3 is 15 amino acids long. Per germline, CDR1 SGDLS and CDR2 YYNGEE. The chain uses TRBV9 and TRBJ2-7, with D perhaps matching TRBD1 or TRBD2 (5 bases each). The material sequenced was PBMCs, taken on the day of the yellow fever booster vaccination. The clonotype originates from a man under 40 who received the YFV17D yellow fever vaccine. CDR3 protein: CAGSVDGTATYEQYF. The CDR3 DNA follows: TGTGCCGGCAGCGTAGACGGGACGGCGACCTACGAGCAGTACTTC.